A selection of T cell receptor beta chains follows, all from one sample in a study of cytotoxic CD8 clonotypes in ibrutinib-treated CLL. The assay was immunoSEQ multiplex PCR, and TCRdb's table has in-frame clones only and misses some. The sample records approximately 91,000 clones, around 75% being singletons. The sample consisted of PBMCs, taken after 12 months of ibrutinib treatment. Every receptor here comes from a human donor with chronic lymphocytic leukemia. Both conserved end residues are part of each CDR3. Expanded clones get a size class; other rows say once, few or many, or leave the size out.

v_call: TRBV28; cdr3_length: 14; j_call: TRBJ1-2; clone_size: NA; cdr3_aa: CASSFAGAGDGYTF
v_call: TRBV30; cdr3_length: 12; j_call: TRBJ2-7; clone_size: once; cdr3_aa: CAWSHNRVEGYF
v_call: TRBV27; cdr3_length: 16; j_call: TRBJ1-2; clone_size: NA; cdr3_aa: CASSTRWTGEGYGYTF
v_call: TRBV19; cdr3_length: 18; j_call: TRBJ2-2; clone_size: NA; cdr3_aa: CASSPLGRDRGRTGELFF
v_call: TRBV21-1; cdr3_length: 14; j_call: TRBJ1-2; clone_size: few; cdr3_aa: CASSGADRSYGYTF
v_call: TRBV28; cdr3_length: 13; j_call: TRBJ1-2; clone_size: few; cdr3_aa: CASREGQLGGYTF
v_call: TRBV29-1; cdr3_length: 12; j_call: TRBJ1-2; clone_size: NA; cdr3_aa: CSVTGGFYGYTF
v_call: TRBV21-1; cdr3_length: 14; j_call: TRBJ2-2; clone_size: NA; cdr3_aa: CASRDYQGAGELFF
v_call: TRBV27; cdr3_length: 13; j_call: TRBJ2-1; clone_size: NA; cdr3_aa: CASSFGGWDEQFF
v_call: TRBV9; cdr3_length: 15; j_call: TRBJ2-5; clone_size: NA; cdr3_aa: CASSVGGASRETQYF
v_call: TRBV5-6; cdr3_length: 13; j_call: TRBJ2-7; clone_size: once; cdr3_aa: CASSLAGSYEQYF